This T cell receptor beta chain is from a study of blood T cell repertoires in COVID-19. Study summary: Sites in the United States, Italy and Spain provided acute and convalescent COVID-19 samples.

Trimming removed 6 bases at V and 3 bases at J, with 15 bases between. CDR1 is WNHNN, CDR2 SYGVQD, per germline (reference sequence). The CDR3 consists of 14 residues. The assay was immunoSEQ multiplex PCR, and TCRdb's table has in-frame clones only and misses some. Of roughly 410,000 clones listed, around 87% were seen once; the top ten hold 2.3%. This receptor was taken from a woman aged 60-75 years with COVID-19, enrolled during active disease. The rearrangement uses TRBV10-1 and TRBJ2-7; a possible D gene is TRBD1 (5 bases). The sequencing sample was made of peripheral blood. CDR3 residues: CASSAPVRDYEQYF. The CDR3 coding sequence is TGCGCCAGCAGCGCCCCTGTCAGGGACTACGAGCAGTACTTC.